This section outlines one T cell receptor (beta chain) sequence together with its context. The antigen remains undetermined. These data originate in a study of OX40 agonist ivuxolimab in advanced cancers. The wider study: Three patients, one with hepatocellular carcinoma and two with cutaneous melanoma, achieved partial responses.

The data were produced by immunoSEQ multiplex PCR, yet TCRdb's version contains in-frame clones alone and is incomplete. This table holds around 150,000 clones, 94% found once. Regarding the study as a whole: Compared with others, partial responders at 0.1-3.0 mg/kg displayed clonal expansion among the lowest.

The V segment lost 1 base and the J segment 0 bases; nucleotides outside the gene matches: 9. The CDR3 length is 18 residues. The germline V gene encodes CDR1 MGHRA and CDR2 YSYEKL. If patients had autoimmune disease history or systemic immunosuppression, they were excluded. This specimen was CD4+ or CD8+ T cells sorted from blood, taken in a trial of the OX40 agonist ivuxolimab. This TCR was recovered from an adult with an advanced solid tumor such as melanoma, head and neck, liver or kidney cancer. The chain combines TRBV4-1 with TRBJ1-2; 9 bases map to TRBD1. CDR3 amino acids: CASSQARDRERANYGYTF. In nucleotides, the CDR3 is TGCGCCAGCAGCCAAGCCCGGGACAGGGAAAGAGCTAACTATGGCTACACCTTC.